This entry lists 19 T cell receptor beta chains sequenced from one sample in a study of blood T cell repertoires in COVID-19. The assay was immunoSEQ multiplex PCR, and TCRdb's table has in-frame clones only and misses some. The repertoire includes some 75,000 clones, approximately 80% of them detected once, and roughly 12% sits in the top ten. Source material: peripheral blood. These TCRs come from a man in his fifties with COVID-19, enrolled during active disease.

The rearrangement joins TRBV7-9 to TRBJ2-3; tentative D call: TRBD1 (6 bases). V was pared by 4 bases and J by 8 bases, with 16 bases between. The V gene's germline CDR1 is SEHNR and CDR2 FQNEAQ (reference sequence). CDR3 size: 14 residues. The CDR3: CASSSYLGTPTQYF. In DNA form, the CDR3 reads TGTGCCAGCAGCTCATACCTCGGGACACCTACGCAGTATTTT.

For the CDR3, the DNA is TGTGCCAGCAGCCGGGCAGGGCAGACCGGGGAGCTGTTTTTT. As protein: CASSRAGQTGELFF. V and J are TRBV7-2 and TRBJ2-2, with D possibly being TRBD1 (5 bases). CDR3 length: 14 amino acids. Germline V lookup: CDR1 SGHTA, CDR2 FQGNSA. V was pared by 5 bases and J by 5 bases, with 12 bases between.

This chain connects TRBV28 to TRBJ2-5; 8 nucleotides match TRBD1. Germline V lookup: CDR1 MDHEN, CDR2 SYDVKM. There are 13 residues in the CDR3. V lost 10 bases, J lost 5 bases, and 9 bases stayed unmatched. The CDR3 region has the DNA TGTGCCACCGGACAGGGCGGTTTGGAGACCCAGTACTTC. Amino acids: CATGQGGLETQYF.

The genes are TRBV6-1 and TRBJ1-4, with TRBD1 as a possible D gene (5 bases). There are 14 residues in the CDR3. Trimming took off 1 base at V and 3 bases at J, with 6 bases between the two ends. Germline V gene sequence: CDR1 MNHNS, CDR2 SASEGT. The CDR3 reads CASSEGGANEKLFF. DNA of the CDR3: TGTGCCAGCAGTGAAGGGGGGGCTAATGAAAAACTGTTTTTT.

A single count supports this clone. The rearrangement uses TRBV6-5 and TRBJ2-5; 10 bases match TRBD1. The CDR3 is made up of 14 amino acids. Per the germline V gene, CDR1 is MNHEY and CDR2 is SVGAGI. V gave up 4 bases and J gave up 3 bases; unmatched junction bases: 2. The CDR3 here is CASSLDRGKETQYF. DNA for the CDR3: TGTGCCAGCAGTTTGGACAGGGGGAAAGAGACCCAGTACTTC.

Comment on this clone: At one boundary the junction diverges from the germline segment, which might be a read error. The identical CDR3 is also encoded by other nucleotide sequences in the sample. The V and J genes are TRBV10-2 and TRBJ2-7; a weak D match, TRBD1 (6 bases). From germline, CDR1 is WSHSY and CDR2 SAAADI. This CDR3 region has 14 residues. CDR3 residues: CASSVAGAGDEQYF. CDR3 bases: TGTGCCAGCAGTGTTGCCGGGGCAGGGGACGAGCAGTACTTC.

V is TRBV7-9 and J is TRBJ2-1; no firm D call. CDR3 length equals 15 residues. Germline CDR1 reads SEHNR; CDR2 reads FQNEAQ (reference sequence). V was pared by 5 bases and J by 6 bases, with 17 bases between. DNA of the CDR3: TGTGCCAGCAGCATAGTGGAAAGAACAGTCAATGAGCAGTTCTTC. Translating gives CASSIVERTVNEQFF.

The chain is built from TRBV9 and TRBJ2-7, with unresolved D. This CDR3 spans 15 amino acids. The germline V gene has CDR1 SGDLS and CDR2 YYNGEE. Trimming shortened V by 3 bases and J by 3 bases, and 16 bases separated the two germline ends. This chain's CDR3 is CASSAYVTGDYEQYF. CDR3 in DNA: TGTGCCAGCAGCGCCTACGTCACTGGAGACTACGAGCAGTACTTC.

The V call is TRBV19, the J call TRBJ1-1; D gene unclear. Trimming took 7 bases from V and 1 from J, leaving 16 bases between them. Germline V CDR1 and CDR2: LNHDA, SQIVND (reference sequence). The CDR3 spans 15 residues. CDR3 in amino acids: CASTSRGGRNTEAFF. DNA of the CDR3: TGTGCCAGTACCTCCCGGGGTGGCAGGAACACTGAAGCTTTCTTT.

This clone was seen more than once but under ten times. This chain joins TRBV7-3 and TRBJ2-1, with a possible D match to TRBD1 (5 bases). Trimming removed 5 bases at V and 10 bases at J, with 21 bases between. The CDR3 totals 15 residues. CDR1 is SGHTA and CDR2 is FQGTGA in the germline V gene. The DNA for the CDR3 is TGTGCCAGCAGCCTATCTGGCCAGGGTTTACGGGAGCAGTTCTTC. It translates to CASSLSGQGLREQFF. The entire variable domain, with the rest obtained from reference TRBV7-3 and TRBJ2-1, is as follows: GAGVSQTPSNKVTEKGKYVELRCDPISGHTALYWYRQSLGQGPEFLIYFQGTGAADDSGLPNDRFFAVRPEGSVSTLKIQRTERGDSAVYLCASSLSGQGLREQFFGPGTRLTVL.

This clone was seen a few times. This sequence joins TRBV23-1 and TRBJ1-2; perhaps TRBD1 as D (6 bases). TRBV23-1 is treated as an ORF (open reading frame) with a function not yet certain. V lost 8 bases and J 0 bases, leaving 13 bases between the germline ends. There are 14 residues in the CDR3. The chain's CDR3 is CASGGRWSNYGYTF. The DNA of the CDR3 is TGCGCCAGCGGGGGCCGGTGGTCTAACTATGGCTACACCTTC.

The chain uses TRBV5-6 and TRBJ2-7, with TRBD2 as a possible D gene (5 bases). Trimming cost V 6 bases and J 0 bases, with 7 bases left between them. This CDR3 region has 12 residues. Germline CDR1 is SGHDT and CDR2 is YYEEEE. The CDR3 spells CASTRDSYEQYF. The CDR3 DNA reads as TGTGCCAGCACCCGGGACTCCTACGAGCAGTACTTC.

A single count supports this clone. The chain's CDR3 is CASSITFTGAGVFNTDTQYF. DNA for the CDR3: TGTGCCAGTAGTATCACTTTTACAGGGGCCGGTGTTTTTAACACAGATACGCAGTATTTT. The chain uses TRBV19 and TRBJ2-3; TRBD1 aligns across 7 bases. With V trimmed by 3 bases and J by 2 bases, 20 bases remained unmatched. This CDR3 is built from 20 residues. The V gene's germline CDR1 is LNHDA and CDR2 SQIVND (reference sequence).

The chain couples TRBV20-1 to TRBJ2-3; no firm D call. Trimming removed 3 bases at V and 6 bases at J, with 7 bases between. The CDR3 totals 11 residues. Germline V CDR1 and CDR2: DFQATT, SNEGSKA (reference sequence). As DNA, the CDR3 is TGCAGTGCTAGGCTGCGGGATACGCAGTATTTT. Translation: CSARLRDTQYF.

This clone was recorded a few times. The chain joins TRBV4-2 to TRBJ1-4; D possibly corresponds to TRBD1 (5 bases). Deletions cut 2 bases from V and 14 bases from J, with 21 bases between. This CDR3 region has 15 residues. Germline V gene lookup returns CDR1 LGHNA and CDR2 YNFKEQ. The chain's CDR3 is CASSQPRDRRERLFF. The CDR3 nucleotides read TGTGCCAGCAGCCAACCGCGGGACCGGCGAGAGAGGCTGTTTTTT.

The chain uses TRBV9 and TRBJ2-3, with D tentatively TRBD1 (6 bases). Germline CDR1 and CDR2: SGDLS and YYNGEE. CDR3 length: 15 residues. Trimming pared 2 bases from V and 1 base from J, leaving 11 bases between. CDR3 sequence (DNA): TGTGCCAGCAGCGTGGATGCAGGGGGCACAGATACGCAGTATTTT. Translating gives CASSVDAGGTDTQYF.

The chain is built from TRBV10-2 and TRBJ2-1; 11 bases agree with TRBD2. This CDR3 is 15 amino acids long. The germline gives CDR1 WSHSY, CDR2 SAAADI. Trimming took 7 bases from V and 7 from J; bases not matched to a gene: 9. Here the CDR3 DNA reads TGCGCCAGCAAAGAACTAGCGGGAGATCCTAATGAGCAGTTCTTC. Translating it yields CASKELAGDPNEQFF.

The rearrangement links TRBV18 to TRBJ1-2; D perhaps matches TRBD1 (6 bases). Germline lookup yields CDR1 KGHSH and CDR2 LQKENI. Trimming stripped 5 bases from V and 6 bases from J, with 10 bases between. There are 12 residues in the CDR3. CDR3 protein: CASSSNRDGYTF. CDR3 in DNA: TGTGCCAGCTCATCTAACAGGGATGGCTACACCTTC. The complete variable domain, with remaining parts taken from reference TRBV18 and TRBJ1-2, reads NAGVMQNPRHLVRRRGQEARLRCSPMKGHSHVYWYRQLPEEGLKFMVYLQKENIIDESGMPKERFSAEFPKEGPSILRIQQVVRGDSAAYFCASSSNRDGYTFGSGTRLTVV.

The chain employs TRBV18 and TRBJ1-2, with TRBD1 matching over 7 bases. This CDR3 region has 14 residues. The V gene end was trimmed by 3 bases and the J gene end by 8 bases; junction bases not matched to a gene: 9. Per the germline V gene, CDR1 is KGHSH and CDR2 is LQKENI. CDR3 in amino acids: CASSPQTGIEGYTF. As DNA, the CDR3 is TGTGCCAGCTCACCGCAGACAGGGATCGAGGGCTACACCTTC.